This T cell receptor (beta chain) is from a study of graft-versus-host responses after intestinal transplantation. Study-wide results and limits: Some GvH clones appeared in ileal mucosa or blood before recipient bone marrow. Individuals carrying graft-donor T cell macrochimerism showed high graft-versus-host to host-versus-graft clonal ratios in allografts.

The CDR3 runs to 15 residues. Germline V gives CDR1 MNHNY, CDR2 SVGAGI (reference sequence). V lost 8 bases and J lost 3; bases outside the gene matches: 9. Concerning this clone: Antigen specificity is unknown.

Clones were sequenced by immunoSEQ multiplex PCR, and TCRdb holds only the in-frame ones, with some missing. The sample lists about 110,000 clones; approximately 90% were seen once. Material: unstimulated CD4+ T cells sorted from spleen or lymph node cells, obtained before transplant. The V gene is TRBV6-6, the J gene TRBJ2-2; the match to TRBD1 covers 7 bases. This TCR derives from a human donor who was the organ donor for an intestinal transplant. This chain's CDR3 is CASHRRGLDTGELFF. CDR3 bases: TGTGCCAGCCACCGCAGGGGGTTGGACACCGGGGAGCTGTTTTTT.